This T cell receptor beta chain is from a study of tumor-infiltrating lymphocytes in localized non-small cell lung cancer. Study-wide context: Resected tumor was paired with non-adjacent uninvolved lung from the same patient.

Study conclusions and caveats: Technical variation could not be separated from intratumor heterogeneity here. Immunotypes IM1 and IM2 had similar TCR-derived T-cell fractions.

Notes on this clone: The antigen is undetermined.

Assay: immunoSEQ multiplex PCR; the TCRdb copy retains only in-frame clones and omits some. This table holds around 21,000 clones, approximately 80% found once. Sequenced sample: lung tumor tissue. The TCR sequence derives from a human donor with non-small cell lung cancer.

CDR3 in DNA: TGTGCCAGCAGTAAAGGCCAGTCGTACGAGCAGTACTTC. Translation: CASSKGQSYEQYF. The chain joins TRBV6-1 to TRBJ2-7; D gene unclear. V was shortened by 5 bases and J by 4 bases, with 12 bases between the two germline ends. Germline-derived CDR1 and CDR2 are MNHNS and SASEGT. This CDR3 spans 13 amino acids.